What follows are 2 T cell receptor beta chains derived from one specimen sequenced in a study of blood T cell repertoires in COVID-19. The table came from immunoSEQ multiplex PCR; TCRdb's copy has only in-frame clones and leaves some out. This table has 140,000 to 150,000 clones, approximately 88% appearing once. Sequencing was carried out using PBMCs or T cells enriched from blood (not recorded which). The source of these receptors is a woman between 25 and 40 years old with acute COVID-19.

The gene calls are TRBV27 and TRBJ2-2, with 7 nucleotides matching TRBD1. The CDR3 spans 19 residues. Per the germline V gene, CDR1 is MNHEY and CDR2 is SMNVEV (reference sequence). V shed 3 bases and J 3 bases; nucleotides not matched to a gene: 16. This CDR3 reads CASSLLRINPGTDTGELFF. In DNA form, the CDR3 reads TGTGCCAGCAGTTTGCTCAGGATTAACCCCGGGACAGACACCGGGGAGCTGTTTTTT.

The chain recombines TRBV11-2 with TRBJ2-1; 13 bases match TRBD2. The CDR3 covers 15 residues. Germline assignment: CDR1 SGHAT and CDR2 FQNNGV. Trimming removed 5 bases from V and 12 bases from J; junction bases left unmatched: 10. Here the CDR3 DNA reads TGTGCCAGCAGCCCCTGGACTAGCGGGAGTTCGGGGCAGTTCTTC. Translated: CASSPWTSGSSGQFF. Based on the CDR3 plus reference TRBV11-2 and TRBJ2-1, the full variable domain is EAGVAQSPRYKIIEKRQSVAFWCNPISGHATLYWYQQILGQGPKLLIQFQNNGVVDDSQLPKDRFSAERLKGVDSTLKIQPAKLEDSAVYLCASSPWTSGSSGQFFGPGTRLTVL.